A single sample gave rise to the 18 T cell receptor beta chains below, sequenced in a study of blood T cell repertoires in COVID-19. TCRdb's table, derived via immunoSEQ multiplex PCR, lists solely in-frame clones and lacks some. This table has some 180,000 clones, about 80% appearing once. Sequencing was carried out using peripheral blood. The receptors shown here come from a man between 60 and 70 years old with acute or convalescent COVID-19.

The chain joins TRBV2 to TRBJ1-3; 10 nucleotides align to TRBD1. CDR3 length: 16 residues. Germline CDR1 SNHLY, CDR2 FYNNEI. With 7 bases clipped from V and 2 bases from J, the junction kept 8 bases outside the gene matches. The CDR3: CASNSGTGDTGNTIYF. The CDR3 nucleotides are TGTGCCAGCAATTCTGGGACAGGGGATACTGGAAACACCATATATTTT.

This clone came up once. The chain links TRBV28 to TRBJ2-2; D unresolved. The germline V and J ends were trimmed by 5 bases and 2 bases, with 9 bases remaining between them. Germline V gene sequence: CDR1 MDHEN, CDR2 SYDVKM. The CDR3 is 14 residues long. The CDR3, as DNA: TGTGCCAGCAGTCCACTCCTTAACACCGGGGAGCTGTTTTTT. The encoded protein is CASSPLLNTGELFF.

Only a few counts were recorded for this clone. The chain is built from TRBV5-1 and TRBJ1-4; D call uncertain. The CDR3 loop spans 14 amino acids. Between the trimmed V and J ends, which lost 4 bases and 0 bases, there was a span of 7 bases. The germline V gene encodes CDR1 SGHRS and CDR2 YFSETQ. This CDR3 reads CASSPEATNEKLFF. In DNA, the CDR3 is TGCGCCAGCAGCCCCGAGGCAACTAATGAAAAACTGTTTTTT.

CDR3 protein: CAWQGQLNQPQHF. CDR3 nucleotides: TGTGCCTGGCAGGGACAGTTAAATCAGCCCCAGCATTTT. J is TRBJ1-5 and V is TRBV30; the match to TRBD1 covers 7 bases. V lost 5 bases to trimming and J lost 4 bases; unmatched junction nucleotides: 5. Germline-derived CDR1 and CDR2 are GTSNPN and SVGIG (reference sequence). There are 13 residues in the CDR3.

V and J are TRBV5-1 and TRBJ2-2, with 12 bases lining up with TRBD2. Germline V gene sequence: CDR1 SGHRS, CDR2 YFSETQ. The CDR3 spans 17 residues. Germline trimming cut 4 bases from V and 5 bases from J; bases unmatched to any gene: 9. Written as DNA, the CDR3 is TGCGCCAGCAGCCCGGGACTAGCGGGTGCCGGGACCGGGGAGCTGTTTTTT. Translated, it gives CASSPGLAGAGTGELFF.

V and J are TRBV5-1 and TRBJ2-1, with 9 bases fitting TRBD1. The CDR3 is 16 residues long. With 3 bases clipped from V and 9 bases from J, the junction kept 13 bases outside the gene matches. Germline loops: CDR1 SGHRS, CDR2 YFSETQ. CDR3 in amino acids: CASSWTVQGARGEQFF. The CDR3, as DNA: TGCGCCAGCAGCTGGACCGTACAGGGGGCGCGGGGTGAGCAGTTCTTC.

The chain uses TRBV2 and TRBJ2-2; no reliable D call. The CDR3 runs to 14 residues. Germline CDR1 reads SNHLY; CDR2 reads FYNNEI. Trimming removed 7 bases at V and 2 bases at J, with 11 bases between. CDR3 nucleotides: TGTGCCAGCAAGTTGCCTATAAACACCGGGGAGCTGTTTTTT. Its protein product is CASKLPINTGELFF.

This clone has a handful of counts. This chain joins TRBV18 and TRBJ2-1; TRBD2 matches at 8 bases. Per the germline V gene, CDR1 is KGHSH and CDR2 is LQKENI. V was clipped by 4 bases and J by 5 bases; unmatched bases: 16. The CDR3 is made up of 18 amino acids. CDR3 amino acids: CASSQVTGGRTLDNEQFF. The CDR3 DNA sequence: TGTGCCAGCTCACAGGTGACGGGGGGGAGGACTCTCGACAATGAGCAGTTCTTC. Looking up the rest from reference TRBV18 and TRBJ2-1 gives the full variable domain: NAGVMQNPRHLVRRRGQEARLRCSPMKGHSHVYWYRQLPEEGLKFMVYLQKENIIDESGMPKERFSAEFPKEGPSILRIQQVVRGDSAAYFCASSQVTGGRTLDNEQFFGPGTRLTVL.

The gene calls are TRBV7-9 and TRBJ1-3, with TRBD1 identical over 8 bases. The CDR3 length is 18 residues. From germline, CDR1 is SEHNR and CDR2 FQNEAQ (reference sequence). Trimming at V came to 5 bases and at J to 0 bases, leaving 12 bases not matched to a gene. Here the CDR3 reads CASSPYRGAMFSGNTIYF. As DNA, the CDR3 is TGTGCCAGCAGCCCGTACAGGGGGGCTATGTTCTCTGGAAACACCATATATTTT.

The chain couples TRBV5-1 to TRBJ2-3, with 11 bases aligning to TRBD2. V lost 4 bases and J lost 3; bases outside the gene matches: 7. Germline loops: CDR1 SGHRS, CDR2 YFSETQ. This CDR3 region has 16 residues. In DNA, the CDR3 is TGCGCCAGCAGCCTGACGACTAGCGGGGCAACAGATACGCAGTATTTT. It yields the protein CASSLTTSGATDTQYF.

The V gene is TRBV3-1 (or the pseudogene TRBV3-2), the J gene TRBJ2-2, with a tentative D call TRBD2 (6 bases). From germline, CDR1 is LGHDT and CDR2 YNNKEL (reference sequence). Trimming left V 4 bases short and J 6 bases short, with 12 bases between. There are 14 residues in the CDR3. CDR3 sequence: CASSPRRAAGELFF. CDR3 nucleotide sequence: TGTGCCAGCAGCCCCCGGAGGGCCGCCGGGGAGCTGTTTTTT.

This sequence joins TRBV25-1 and TRBJ2-7; a possible D gene is TRBD1 (6 bases). This CDR3 has 15 residues. V lost 4 bases and J 3 bases, leaving 16 bases between the germline ends. Looked up from germline, CDR1 is MGHDK and CDR2 is SYGVNS. CDR3 nucleotide sequence: TGTGCCAGCAGTGCTGGACAGCGGAGGAACTACGAGCAGTACTTC. Amino acids: CASSAGQRRNYEQYF.

This chain joins TRBV6-5 and TRBJ2-7; TRBD2 is a possible D gene (6 bases). Trimming pared 9 bases from V and 0 bases from J, leaving 18 bases between. The CDR3 has 15 amino acids. Germline CDR1 and CDR2: MNHEY and SVGAGI. The CDR3: CASSHGTPNSYEQYF. CDR3 bases: TGTGCCAGTTCCCACGGGACTCCGAACTCCTACGAGCAGTACTTC.

This clone showed up just once. The chain is built from TRBV5-1 and TRBJ2-1, with D perhaps TRBD2 (7 bases). V lost 1 base and J 8 bases, leaving 13 bases between the germline ends. The CDR3 runs 14 residues. Germline V lookup: CDR1 SGHRS, CDR2 YFSETQ. The CDR3, as DNA: TGCGCCAGCAGCTTGCCGGGGGGCGGGGATGAGCAGTTCTTC. Amino acid sequence: CASSLPGGGDEQFF.

The J gene is TRBJ1-6, the V gene TRBV5-1; D is undetermined. In germline, CDR1 is SGHRS, CDR2 YFSETQ. The CDR3 consists of 15 residues. V gave up 1 base and J gave up 6 bases, with 11 bases separating them. CDR3 nucleotide sequence: TGCGCCAGCAGCTTGTCAGGCAGTCCTAATTCACCCCTCCACTTT. This gives the protein CASSLSGSPNSPLHF.

J is TRBJ2-2 and V is TRBV29-1, with TRBD2 matching 8 bases. This CDR3 contains 14 residues. V trimming: 6 bases; J trimming: 2 bases; junction bases outside the gene matches: 5. CDR1 is SQVTM and CDR2 is ANQGSEA in the germline V gene. Here the CDR3 reads CSVAGGPNTGELFF. CDR3 in DNA: TGCAGCGTCGCGGGGGGACCTAACACCGGGGAGCTGTTTTTT.

The V gene is TRBV11-2, the J gene TRBJ1-3; D may be TRBD1 (5 bases). Looked up from germline, CDR1 is SGHAT and CDR2 is FQNNGV. The CDR3 spans 16 residues. V was shortened by 1 base and J by 0 bases, with 10 bases between the two germline ends. The CDR3 loop reads CASSLGGGDSGNTIYF. As DNA, the CDR3 is TGTGCCAGCAGCTTAGGGGGGGGAGACTCTGGAAACACCATATATTTT.

The V gene is TRBV6-4, the J gene TRBJ2-1, with 7 bases aligning to TRBD2. This CDR3 is 16 amino acids long. Germline CDR1 is MRHNA and CDR2 is SNTAGT. V gave up 7 bases and J gave up 7 bases; unmatched junction bases: 16. CDR3 in amino acids: CASTDPLGREWNEQFF. Here the CDR3 DNA reads TGTGCCAGCACCGACCCCCTGGGGCGGGAGTGGAATGAGCAGTTCTTC.